The clone carrying this TCR beta chain was counted ten times or more. The germline V gene encodes CDR1 SEHNR and CDR2 FQNEAQ (reference sequence). The CDR3 is made up of 12 amino acids. Trimming cost V 5 bases and J 12 bases, with 14 bases left between them. The record originates from a study of T cells after yellow fever vaccination. Via MiXCR, TCRdb re-called the 5' RACE reads, giving one row per CDR3 protein. The data show under 600,000 distinct CDR3 sequences, about 13% seen once. The sample consisted of PBMCs, taken on the day of the yellow fever booster vaccination. This clonotype originated in a man in his thirties or forties who received the YFV17D yellow fever vaccine. The J gene is TRBJ2-1, the V gene TRBV7-9; D unresolved. The CDR3 protein is CASSPSRAPQFF. The CDR3 nucleotides read TGTGCCAGCAGCCCCTCTCGGGCGCCGCAGTTCTTC.